Listed below are T cell receptor beta chains from one sample, sequenced in a study of shared clonotypes between healthy human individuals. Only in-frame clones appear in the TCRdb table, and some are missing; sequencing was by immunoSEQ multiplex PCR. The sample lists 1 million to 1.3 million clones; roughly 74% were seen once. Material for sequencing was memory CD4+ T cells from PBMCs. The receptors shown here come from a man between 18 and 29 years old in good health. Some clones in this sample may be carry-over from other donors' samples. The CDR3 runs from the conserved cysteine through the conserved F or W. D genes are given only for firm matches. Clone size is given for some rows only: seen once, a few or many times, or a class if the clone is expanded.

TRBV5-1 | NA | NA | CASSLQGVPNEKLFF
TRBV29-1 | NA | NA | CSVGTSGRSVEETQYF
TRBV7-3 | NA | NA | CASSSQPSHEQYF
TRBV28 | NA | TRBD1 | CASTSRGQGGWLRAFF
TRBV15 | NA | TRBD1 | CATSSRGTGGYEQYF
TRBV27 | NA | NA | CASSLATQEYTWAGELFF
TRBV27 | many | NA | CASSRGRSNTEAFF
TRBV5-4 | NA | NA | CASSSSIAEGDNEQFF
TRBV28 | NA | NA | CASSYTAGYGYTF
TRBV2 | NA | NA | CASSPQETQYF
TRBV6-1 | NA | NA | CASRIRGQPQHF
TRBV19 | NA | NA | CASCQYHRVSGANVLTF
TRBV2 | once | NA | CASRGGFKTEKLFF
TRBV18 | few | NA | CASRPTGGGTEAFF
TRBV7-3 | NA | NA | CASSPGTVRPNYGYTF
TRBV5-1 | NA | TRBD2 | CASSINSGSAQETQYF
TRBV7-2 | NA | TRBD1 | CASSSYGQGADTQYF
TRBV7-3 | NA | NA | CASSLGGQNYEQYF
TRBV6-5 | NA | NA | CASRNGVPNTEAFF
TRBV4-1 | NA | NA | CASSKSRDPPNEQFF
TRBV7-9 | NA | NA | CASSHASPGRNTEAFF
TRBV18 | NA | NA | CASSPGPPYEQYF
TRBV5-1 | NA | TRBD1 | CASSMGTGGFGYTF
TRBV6-5 | NA | TRBD1 | CASRRDRGGGETQYF
TRBV6-1 | few | NA | CASSEPTTGCYTF
TRBV5-1 | NA | NA | CASSSSIRAGSTGELFF
TRBV11-3 | NA | NA | CASSPMTGSGYGYTF
TRBV7-3 | NA | NA | CASSLQGGDQPQHF
TRBV30 | NA | NA | CAWTLGFGEKLFF
TRBV6-5 | NA | TRBD2 | CASRKAGAGGDTQYF
TRBV27 | NA | NA | CASSSGLREAFF
TRBV19 | NA | TRBD1 | CASSQTDRGNEKLFF
TRBV30 | NA | TRBD2 | CAWRTSGQDEQYF
TRBV18 | NA | NA | CASSPSGFDNQPQHF
TRBV7-6 | NA | NA | CASSLDGDYGYTF
TRBV5-1 | NA | TRBD1 | CASRPTGTGRDGQYF
TRBV7-2 | NA | NA | CASRLRQSSYNEQFF
TRBV29-1 | NA | TRBD2 | CSVGRLAARGETQYF
TRBV4-3 | NA | TRBD2 | CASSQDAGVGYTQYF
TRBV2 | few | NA | CASSGEGGSNQPQHF
TRBV4-3 | NA | TRBD1 | CASSQADRGYEQYF
TRBV15 | NA | NA | CATSRVAGRGLYEQYF
TRBV7-6 | few | NA | CASSLGFGGRETQYF
TRBV29-1 | once | NA | CSVGYRAGEQYF
TRBV29-1 | NA | NA | CSIKLRGPQETQYF
TRBV9 | NA | TRBD2 | CASSVDSGSYTGELFF
TRBV5-6 | few | TRBD1 | CASSLGRGRADTQYF
TRBV7-2 | once | NA | CASSLGLEGYEQYF